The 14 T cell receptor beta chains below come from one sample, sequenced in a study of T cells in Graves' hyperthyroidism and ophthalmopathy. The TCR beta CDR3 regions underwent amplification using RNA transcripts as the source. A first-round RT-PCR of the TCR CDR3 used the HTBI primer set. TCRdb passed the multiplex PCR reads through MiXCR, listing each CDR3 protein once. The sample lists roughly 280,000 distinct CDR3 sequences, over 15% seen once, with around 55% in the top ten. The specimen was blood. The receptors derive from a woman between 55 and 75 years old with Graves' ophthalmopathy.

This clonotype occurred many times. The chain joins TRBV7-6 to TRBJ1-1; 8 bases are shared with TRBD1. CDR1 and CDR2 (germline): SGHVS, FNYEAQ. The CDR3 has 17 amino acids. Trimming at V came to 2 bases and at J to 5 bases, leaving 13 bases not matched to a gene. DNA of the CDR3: TGTGCCAGCAGCTTAATGGCAGCAGGGGGCGCAAGTACTGAAGCTTTCTTT. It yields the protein CASSLMAAGGASTEAFF.

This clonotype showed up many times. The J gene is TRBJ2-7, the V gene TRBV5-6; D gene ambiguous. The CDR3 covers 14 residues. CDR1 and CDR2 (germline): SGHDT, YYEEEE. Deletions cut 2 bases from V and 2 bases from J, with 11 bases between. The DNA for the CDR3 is TGTGCCAGCAGCTTAGTCAGCGTTACCTACGAGCAGTACTTC. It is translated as CASSLVSVTYEQYF.

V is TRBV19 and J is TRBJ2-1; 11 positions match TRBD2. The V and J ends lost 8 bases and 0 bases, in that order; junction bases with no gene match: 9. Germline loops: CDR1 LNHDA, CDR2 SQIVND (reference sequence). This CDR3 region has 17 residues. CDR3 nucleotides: TGTGCCAGTGCTAGGGGGACTAGCGGAAGCTCCTACAATGAGCAGTTCTTC. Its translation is CASARGTSGSSYNEQFF.

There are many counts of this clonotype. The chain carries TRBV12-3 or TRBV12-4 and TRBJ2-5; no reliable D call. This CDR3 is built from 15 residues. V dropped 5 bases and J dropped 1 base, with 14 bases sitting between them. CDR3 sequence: CASSLGRAIQETQYF. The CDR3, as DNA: TGTGCCAGCAGTCTCGGACGGGCGATCCAAGAGACCCAGTACTTC.

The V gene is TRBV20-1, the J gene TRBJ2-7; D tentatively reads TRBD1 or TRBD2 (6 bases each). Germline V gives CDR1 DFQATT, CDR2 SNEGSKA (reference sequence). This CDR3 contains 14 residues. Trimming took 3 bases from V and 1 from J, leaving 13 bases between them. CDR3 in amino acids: CSASGRRGSYEQYF. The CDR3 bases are TGCAGTGCTAGTGGGCGGAGGGGGTCCTACGAGCAGTACTTC.

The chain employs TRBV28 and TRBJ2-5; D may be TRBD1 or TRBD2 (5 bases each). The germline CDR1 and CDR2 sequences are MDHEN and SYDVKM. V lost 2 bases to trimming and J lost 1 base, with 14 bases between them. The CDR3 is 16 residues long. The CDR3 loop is CASSLGGRSTQETQYF. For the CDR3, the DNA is TGTGCCAGCAGTTTAGGGGGACGGTCGACCCAAGAGACCCAGTACTTC.

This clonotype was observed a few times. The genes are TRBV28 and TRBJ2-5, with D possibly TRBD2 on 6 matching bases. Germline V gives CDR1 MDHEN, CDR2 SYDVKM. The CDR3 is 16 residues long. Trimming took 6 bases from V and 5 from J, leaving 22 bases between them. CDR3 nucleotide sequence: TGTGCCAGCAGCTCGCCCACCGGGAGTGGCGGGGAGACCCAGTACTTC. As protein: CASSSPTGSGGETQYF.

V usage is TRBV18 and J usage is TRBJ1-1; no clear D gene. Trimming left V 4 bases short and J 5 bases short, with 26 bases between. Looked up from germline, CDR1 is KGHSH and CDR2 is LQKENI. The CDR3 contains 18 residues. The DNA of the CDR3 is TGTGCCAGCTCACTATTCCCGGCCGGGCCGGTTTTCAAGACTGAAGCTTTCTTT. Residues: CASSLFPAGPVFKTEAFF.

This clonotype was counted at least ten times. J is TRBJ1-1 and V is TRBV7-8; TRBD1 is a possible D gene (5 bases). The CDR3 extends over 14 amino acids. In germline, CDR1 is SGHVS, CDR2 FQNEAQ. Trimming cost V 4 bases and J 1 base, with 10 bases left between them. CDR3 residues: CASSSGPRNTEAFF. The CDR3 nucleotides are TGTGCCAGCAGCTCGGGACCGCGGAACACTGAAGCTTTCTTT.

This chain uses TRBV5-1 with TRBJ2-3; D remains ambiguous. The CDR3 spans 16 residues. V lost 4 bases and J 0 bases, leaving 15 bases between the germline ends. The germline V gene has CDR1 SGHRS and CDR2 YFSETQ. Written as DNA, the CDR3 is TGCGCCAGCAGCATCCCAACAGAAACGAGCACAGATACGCAGTATTTT. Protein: CASSIPTETSTDTQYF.

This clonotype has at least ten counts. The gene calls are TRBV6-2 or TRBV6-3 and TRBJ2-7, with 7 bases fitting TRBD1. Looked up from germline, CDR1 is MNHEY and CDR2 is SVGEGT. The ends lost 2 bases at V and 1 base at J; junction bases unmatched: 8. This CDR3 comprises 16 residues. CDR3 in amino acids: CASSYTDRAFSYEQYF. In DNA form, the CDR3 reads TGTGCCAGCAGTTACACCGACAGGGCCTTTTCCTACGAGCAGTACTTC.

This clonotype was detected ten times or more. The DNA for the CDR3 is TGTGCCAGCAGCTTAGATCAACGACAGGGAACAGATACGCAGTATTTT. Amino acids: CASSLDQRQGTDTQYF. The chain is built from TRBV11-3 and TRBJ2-3; 7 bases agree with TRBD1. Looked up from germline, CDR1 is SGHNT and CDR2 is YENEEA. This CDR3 comprises 16 residues. Germline trimming cut 0 bases from V and 3 bases from J; bases unmatched to any gene: 6.

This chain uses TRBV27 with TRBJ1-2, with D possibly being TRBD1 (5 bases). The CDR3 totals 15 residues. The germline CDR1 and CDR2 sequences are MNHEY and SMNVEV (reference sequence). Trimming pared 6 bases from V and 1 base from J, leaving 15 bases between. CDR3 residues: CASRTTGSSNYGYTF. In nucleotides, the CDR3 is TGTGCCAGCAGAACTACAGGATCCAGTAACTATGGCTACACCTTC.

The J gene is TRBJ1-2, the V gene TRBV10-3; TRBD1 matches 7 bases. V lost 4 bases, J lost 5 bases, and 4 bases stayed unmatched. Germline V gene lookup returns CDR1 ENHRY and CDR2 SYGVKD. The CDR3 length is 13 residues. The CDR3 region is CAISGQGVYGYTF. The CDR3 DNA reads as TGTGCCATCAGTGGGCAGGGGGTATATGGCTACACCTTC.